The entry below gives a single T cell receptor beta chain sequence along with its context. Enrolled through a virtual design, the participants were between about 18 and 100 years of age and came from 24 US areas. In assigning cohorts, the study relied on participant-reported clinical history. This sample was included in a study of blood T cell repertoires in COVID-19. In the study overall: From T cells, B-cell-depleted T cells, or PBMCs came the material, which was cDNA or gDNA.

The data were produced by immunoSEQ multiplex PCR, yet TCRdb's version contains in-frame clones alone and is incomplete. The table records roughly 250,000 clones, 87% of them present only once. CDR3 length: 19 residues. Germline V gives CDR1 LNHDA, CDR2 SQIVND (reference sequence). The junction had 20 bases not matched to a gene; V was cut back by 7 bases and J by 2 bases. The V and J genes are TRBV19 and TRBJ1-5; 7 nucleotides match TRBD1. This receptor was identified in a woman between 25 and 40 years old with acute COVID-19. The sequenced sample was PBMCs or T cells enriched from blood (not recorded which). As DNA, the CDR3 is TGTGCCAGTAAGCCCGAACTGACCACAGGGGACCCCCGCAATCAGCCCCAGCATTTT. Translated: CASKPELTTGDPRNQPQHF.